This TCR beta chain was profiled in a study of response to subunit inactivated influenza vaccine. MiXCR was run by TCRdb on the RT-PCR reads, yielding one entry per CDR3 protein. In the table there are more than 500,000 distinct CDR3 sequences, 11% of which are singletons. The table lists this clonotype with a few counts. These data were also reused for a study on T cells expressing NK-cell markers. That work adds: 5'RACE template switching with UMIs produced the TCR beta cDNA.

The sequencing here drew on PBMCs from blood, taken on the day of vaccination. The origin of this receptor is a man between 45 and 60 years old who received an inactivated influenza vaccine.

This CDR3 is CASSQNANTGELFF. CDR3 DNA: TGTGCCAGCAGTCAAAACGCGAACACCGGGGAGCTGTTTTTT. This rearrangement joins TRBV12-3 or TRBV12-4 to TRBJ2-2; no clear D gene. The CDR3 consists of 14 residues. V lost 5 bases and J 0 bases, leaving 7 bases between the germline ends.